Following are 9 T cell receptor beta chains from one sample sequenced in a study of OX40 agonist ivuxolimab in advanced cancers. Sequencing was performed with immunoSEQ multiplex PCR; in TCRdb, only in-frame clones are kept and a portion is missing. The data contain 55,000 to 85,000 clones, about 85% of them singletons. The sequenced sample was CD4+ or CD8+ T cells sorted from blood, obtained in a trial of the OX40 agonist ivuxolimab. These receptors originate from an adult with an advanced solid tumor such as melanoma, head and neck, liver or kidney cancer.

CDR3 loop: CASSSLGRFFSGANVLTF. In DNA form, the CDR3 reads TGTGCCAGCAGTTCACTGGGACGCTTCTTCTCTGGGGCCAACGTCCTGACTTTC. V usage is TRBV27 and J usage is TRBJ2-6, with D possibly being TRBD1 or TRBD2 (5 bases each). Deletions cut 4 bases from V and 0 bases from J, with 16 bases between. CDR3 length equals 18 residues. Germline CDR1 reads MNHEY; CDR2 reads SMNVEV (reference sequence).

The chain recombines TRBV6-5 with TRBJ2-3; tentative D call: TRBD2 (5 bases). The V end was cut by 0 bases, the J end by 4 bases, with 8 bases between. In germline, CDR1 is MNHEY, CDR2 SVGAGI. This CDR3 contains 14 residues. CDR3 DNA: TGTGCCAGCAGTTACTCGGGAGAGGCAGATACGCAGTATTTT. Protein: CASSYSGEADTQYF.

This clone occurred a few times. The chain recombines TRBV19 with TRBJ1-6; D unresolved. This CDR3 has 15 amino acids. V was pared by 5 bases and J by 9 bases, with 17 bases between. The germline gives CDR1 LNHDA, CDR2 SQIVND (reference sequence). CDR3 sequence: CASSFNQVQGSPLHF. The CDR3 DNA reads as TGTGCCAGTAGTTTCAACCAGGTACAAGGTTCACCCCTCCACTTT. Based on the CDR3 plus reference TRBV19 and TRBJ1-6, the full variable domain is DGGITQSPKYLFRKEGQNVTLSCEQNLNHDAMYWYRQDPGQGLRLIYYSQIVNDFQKGDIAEGYSVSREKKESFPLTVTSAQKNPTAFYLCASSFNQVQGSPLHFGNGTRLTVT.

V and J are TRBV19 and TRBJ1-1; D ambiguous. V lost 3 bases and J 4 bases, leaving 9 bases between the germline ends. Germline V CDR1 and CDR2: LNHDA, SQIVND (reference sequence). This CDR3 has 13 residues. The DNA for the CDR3 is TGTGCCAGTAGTATCAGTTGGGGCACTGAAGCTTTCTTT. Residues: CASSISWGTEAFF.

This clone has just one count. The V call is TRBV19, the J call TRBJ2-2; D is perhaps TRBD2 (5 bases). CDR3 length: 14 residues. The V end lost 6 bases, the J end lost 5 bases, and 13 bases lay between the germline ends. Germline values: CDR1 LNHDA, CDR2 SQIVND (reference sequence). The CDR3 loop is CASRGLAGTGELFF. The CDR3 DNA reads TGTGCCAGTAGAGGGCTAGCTGGGACCGGGGAGCTGTTTTTT.

The chain has TRBV6-6 and TRBJ1-2; D is undetermined. The CDR3 loop spans 12 amino acids. Germline lookup yields CDR1 MNHNY and CDR2 SVGAGI (reference sequence). V dropped 8 bases and J dropped 1 base, with 8 bases sitting between them. DNA for the CDR3: TGTGCCAGCGGGATTTATAACTATGGCTACACCTTC. Its translation is CASGIYNYGYTF.

The CDR3 nucleotides are TGCGCCAGCAGCTTGGGTGGACTTACTGGAAACACCATATATTTT. This sequence encodes CASSLGGLTGNTIYF. This chain joins TRBV5-1 and TRBJ1-3, with D unclear. The CDR3 runs to 15 residues. The germline V gene encodes CDR1 SGHRS and CDR2 YFSETQ. Trimming cost V 0 bases and J 2 bases, with 9 bases left between them.

The chain carries TRBV6-6 and TRBJ2-1; D not resolved. Germline CDR1 is MNHNY and CDR2 is SVGAGI (reference sequence). The CDR3 is 10 residues long. V was clipped by 7 bases and J by 7 bases, with 5 bases between them. CDR3 sequence: CASNENEQFF. As DNA, the CDR3 is TGTGCCAGCAATGAGAATGAGCAGTTCTTC.

The rearrangement joins TRBV7-2 to TRBJ2-1; D uncertain. CDR3 size: 14 residues. From germline, CDR1 is SGHTA and CDR2 FQGNSA. Trimming shortened V by 1 base and J by 4 bases, and 8 bases separated the two germline ends. The CDR3 bases are TGTGCCAGCAGCTTAGTTTCTGGGTACAATGAGCAGTTCTTC. Translated: CASSLVSGYNEQFF.